One and the same sample provided the 5 T cell receptor beta chains below, sequenced in a study of beta chain features in type 1 diabetes. Expressed TCRB transcripts got sequenced, as all isolated RNA was reverse transcribed. Clones were read by immunoSEQ multiplex PCR, and TCRdb kept only the in-frame ones, dropping some. Of fewer than 650,000 clones in the sample, 15% were seen once. The sample comprised naive CD4+ T cells from blood. The receptors derive from a man between 18 and 35 years old in good health.

The chain carries TRBV14 and TRBJ2-5; D is perhaps TRBD1 (5 bases). CDR1 is SGHDN, CDR2 FVKESK, per germline. The V and J ends lost 1 base and 4 bases respectively, with 13 bases between them. The CDR3 runs to 15 residues. Here the CDR3 reads CASSQVLDIRETQYF. For the CDR3, the DNA is TGTGCCAGCAGCCAAGTTCTGGACATCCGAGAGACCCAGTACTTC.

V and J are TRBV29-1 and TRBJ2-1; 9 bases agree with TRBD2. Germline assignment: CDR1 SQVTM and CDR2 ANQGSEA. V lost 0 bases, J lost 4 bases, and 10 bases stayed unmatched. The length of the CDR3 is 17 residues. The CDR3 DNA follows: TGCAGCGTTGAAGAAGTGGTAGCGGGAGTTAGGTACAATGAGCAGTTCTTC. This encodes CSVEEVVAGVRYNEQFF.

CDR3 coding DNA: TGTGCCAGCAGCCCCGAGTCGGGAGGGCGCCACGAGCAGTACTTC. Residues: CASSPESGGRHEQYF. The V gene is TRBV28, the J gene TRBJ2-7; 8 bases match TRBD2. V lost 6 bases and J lost 5; bases outside the gene matches: 12. Per the germline V gene, CDR1 is MDHEN and CDR2 is SYDVKM. The CDR3 consists of 15 residues.

This clone showed up just a few times. The chain employs TRBV2 and TRBJ2-7, with 9 positions matching TRBD2. The V and J ends lost 4 bases and 2 bases, in that order; junction bases with no gene match: 6. CDR3 length: 15 residues. The germline V gene encodes CDR1 SNHLY and CDR2 FYNNEI. The CDR3 here is CASSVSRGGPYEQYF. In DNA, the CDR3 is TGTGCCAGCAGTGTCTCGCGGGGGGGCCCCTACGAGCAGTACTTC.

V gene TRBV6-5 combines with J gene TRBJ2-4; TRBD2 matches at 11 bases. The J segment lost 1 base and the V segment lost 4 bases, leaving 3 bases of the junction unmatched. The CDR3 is made up of 16 amino acids. Germline-derived CDR1 and CDR2 are MNHEY and SVGAGI. The CDR3 nucleotides are TGTGCCAGCAGTTTCACTAGCGGGGGTGCCAAAAACATTCAGTACTTC. Translating it yields CASSFTSGGAKNIQYF.